This TCR beta chain came from a study of blood T cell repertoires in COVID-19. About the research overall: Samples representing acute and convalescent COVID-19 were sourced from the United States, Italy and Spain. PBMCs, B-cell-depleted T cells, or T cells provided the cDNA or gDNA that made up the material.

Per the germline V gene, CDR1 is MNHEY and CDR2 is SMNVEV (reference sequence). CDR3 size: 14 residues. V was pared by 5 bases and J by 9 bases, with 17 bases between. Per the original methods: The assay estimated nucleated cells by amplifying reference gene primers. Sequencing used immunoSEQ multiplex PCR; TCRdb keeps in-frame clones, though not all of them. The D gene and trimming were derived from the DNA, and the V and J assignments and clone size from that table. The table lists about 83,000 clones, roughly 87% of them singletons. Sequenced sample: peripheral blood. The rearrangement links TRBV27 to TRBJ2-1; possibly TRBD1 for D (6 bases). The clonotype comes from a man between 60 and 75 years old with acute or convalescent COVID-19. CDR3 residues: CASSLRQGMGEQFF. The CDR3 DNA sequence: TGTGCCAGCAGTCTCAGGCAGGGGATGGGTGAGCAGTTCTTC.